The clone carrying this T cell receptor beta chain appeared many times. What it binds is unknown. The sample originates from a study of T cell repertoires in cytomegalovirus infection. For the study at large: Through public TCR beta signatures, both CMV infection and matching HLA type were indicated. Study findings and constraints: What dominated the ex vivo response were HLA-C-restricted CMV-specific TCR beta clonotypes. There were carriers of CMV plus the relevant HLA, and cumulative public TCR beta family frequency identified them.

TCRdb fed the reads into MiXCR, producing one record per CDR3 protein. The sample has some 150,000 distinct CDR3 sequences; approximately 5.9% are singletons. Per germline, CDR1 MNHEY and CDR2 SVGAGI. Trimming took 2 bases from V and 2 from J, leaving 7 bases between them. The CDR3 runs to 14 residues. Sequenced: PBMCs. The sequence came from a human donor in good health (CMV status not recorded). Some clones in this sample may be carry-over from other donors' samples. J is TRBJ1-5 and V is TRBV6-5; D call uncertain. CDR3 sequence reads: CASSYGVGNQPQHF. CDR3 in DNA: TGTGCCAGCAGTTACGGGGTGGGCAATCAGCCCCAGCATTTT.